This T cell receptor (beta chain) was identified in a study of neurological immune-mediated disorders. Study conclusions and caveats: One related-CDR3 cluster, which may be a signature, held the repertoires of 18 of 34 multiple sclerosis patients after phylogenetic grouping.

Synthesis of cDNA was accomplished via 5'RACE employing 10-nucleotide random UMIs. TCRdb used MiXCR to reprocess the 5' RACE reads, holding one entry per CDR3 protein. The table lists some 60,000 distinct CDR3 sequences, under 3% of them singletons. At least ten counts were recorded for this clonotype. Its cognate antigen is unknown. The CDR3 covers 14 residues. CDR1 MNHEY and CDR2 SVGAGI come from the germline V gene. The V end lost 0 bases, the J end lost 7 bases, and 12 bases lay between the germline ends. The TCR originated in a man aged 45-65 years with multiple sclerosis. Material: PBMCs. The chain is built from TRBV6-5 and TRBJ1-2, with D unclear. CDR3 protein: CASSYSGRSRGYTF. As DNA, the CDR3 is TGTGCCAGCAGTTACTCGGGCAGGTCCCGTGGCTACACCTTC.